This T cell receptor beta chain was sequenced in a study of CD8 T cells in ankylosing spondylitis. TCRdb reprocessed the 5' RACE reads via MiXCR and lists one record per CDR3 protein. The table shows 200,000 to 250,000 distinct CDR3 sequences, with 8% to 10% occurring only once. This clonotype appeared many times. Germline values: CDR1 SGHTA, CDR2 FQGNSA. This CDR3 is built from 15 residues. V was pared by 3 bases and J by 4 bases, with 6 bases of the junction left unmatched. Sequenced input: blood, either unsorted or a sorted T cell fraction (not recorded which). This TCR was sampled from a female donor with ankylosing spondylitis or in good health (not recorded which). The chain links TRBV7-2 to TRBJ2-3; 8 bases fit TRBD1. The CDR3 here is CASSFGTGTADTQYF. In nucleotides, the CDR3 is TGTGCCAGCAGCTTCGGGACAGGAACGGCAGATACGCAGTATTTT.